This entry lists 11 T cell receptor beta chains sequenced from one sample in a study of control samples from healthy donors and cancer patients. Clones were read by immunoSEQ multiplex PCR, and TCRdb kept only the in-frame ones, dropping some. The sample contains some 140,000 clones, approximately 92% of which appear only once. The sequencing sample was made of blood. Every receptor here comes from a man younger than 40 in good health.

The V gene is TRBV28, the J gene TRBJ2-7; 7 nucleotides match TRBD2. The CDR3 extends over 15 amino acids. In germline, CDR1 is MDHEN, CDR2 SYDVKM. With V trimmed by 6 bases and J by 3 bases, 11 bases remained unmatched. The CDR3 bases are TGTGCCAGCAGACTTAGGTGGGACTATAACTACGAGCAGTACTTC. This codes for CASRLRWDYNYEQYF.

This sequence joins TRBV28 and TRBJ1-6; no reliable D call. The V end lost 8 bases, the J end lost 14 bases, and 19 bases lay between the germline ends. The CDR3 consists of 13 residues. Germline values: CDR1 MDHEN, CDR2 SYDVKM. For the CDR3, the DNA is TGTGCCAGCCGCCTTGACGGGATAGAGTCCCTCCACTTT. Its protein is CASRLDGIESLHF. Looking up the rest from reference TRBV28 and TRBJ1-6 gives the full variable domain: DVKVTQSSRYLVKRTGEKVFLECVQDMDHENMFWYRQDPGLGLRLIYFSYDVKMKEKGDIPEGYSVSREKKERFSLILESASTNQTSMYLCASRLDGIESLHFGNGTRLTVT.

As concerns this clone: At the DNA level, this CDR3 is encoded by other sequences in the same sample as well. The CDR3 is CASSLTGNYGYTF. The CDR3 DNA reads as TGTGCCAGCAGTTTGACAGGGAACTATGGCTACACCTTC. The rearrangement uses TRBV28 and TRBJ1-2; 7 bases are a match to TRBD1. Germline V CDR1 and CDR2: MDHEN, SYDVKM. The CDR3 loop spans 13 amino acids. V lost 3 bases and J lost 2; bases outside the gene matches: 0.

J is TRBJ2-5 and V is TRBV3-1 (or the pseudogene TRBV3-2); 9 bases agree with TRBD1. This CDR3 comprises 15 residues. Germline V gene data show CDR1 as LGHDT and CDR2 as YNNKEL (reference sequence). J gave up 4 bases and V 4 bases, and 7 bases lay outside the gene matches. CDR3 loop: CASSPPGQGGETQYF. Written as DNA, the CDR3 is TGTGCCAGCAGCCCTCCGGGACAGGGAGGAGAGACCCAGTACTTC.

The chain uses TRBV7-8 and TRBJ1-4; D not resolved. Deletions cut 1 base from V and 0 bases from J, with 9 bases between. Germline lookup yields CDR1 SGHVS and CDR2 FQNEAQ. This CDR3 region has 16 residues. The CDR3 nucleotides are TGTGCCAGCAGCTTAGATCGCTTAACAACTAATGAAAAACTGTTTTTT. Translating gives CASSLDRLTTNEKLFF.

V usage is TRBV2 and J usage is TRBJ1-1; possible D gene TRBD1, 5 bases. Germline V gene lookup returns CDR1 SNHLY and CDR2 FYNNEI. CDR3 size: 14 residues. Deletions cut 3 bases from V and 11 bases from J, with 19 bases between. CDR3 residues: CASSDGGGWATAFF. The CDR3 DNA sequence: TGTGCCAGCAGTGATGGGGGAGGGTGGGCAACGGCTTTCTTT.

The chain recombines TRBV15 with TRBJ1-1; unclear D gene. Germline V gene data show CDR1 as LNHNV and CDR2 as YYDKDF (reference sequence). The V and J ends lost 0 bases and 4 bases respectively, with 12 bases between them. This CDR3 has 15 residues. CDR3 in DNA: TGTGCCACCAGCAGAGATCACGTGTTGGGCACTGAAGCTTTCTTT. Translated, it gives CATSRDHVLGTEAFF.

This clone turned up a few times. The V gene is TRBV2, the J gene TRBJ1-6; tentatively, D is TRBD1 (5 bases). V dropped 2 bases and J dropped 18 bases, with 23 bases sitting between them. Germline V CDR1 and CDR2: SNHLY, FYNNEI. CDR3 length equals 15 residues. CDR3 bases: TGTGCCAGCAGTGAACCCCGGCAGGCGAACCTGGGGCGCCACTTT. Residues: CASSEPRQANLGRHF.

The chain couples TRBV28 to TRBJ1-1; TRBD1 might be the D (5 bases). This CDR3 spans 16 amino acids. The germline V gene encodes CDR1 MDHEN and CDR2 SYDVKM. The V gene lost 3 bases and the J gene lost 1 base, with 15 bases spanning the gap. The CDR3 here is CASSLWGERKNTEAFF. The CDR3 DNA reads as TGTGCCAGCAGTTTGTGGGGGGAGCGTAAGAACACTGAAGCTTTCTTT.

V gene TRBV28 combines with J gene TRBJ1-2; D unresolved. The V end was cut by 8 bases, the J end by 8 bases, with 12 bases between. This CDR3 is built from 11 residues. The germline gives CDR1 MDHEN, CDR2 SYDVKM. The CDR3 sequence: CASGGITGYTF. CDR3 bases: TGTGCCAGCGGAGGAATCACGGGCTACACCTTC.

The CDR3, as DNA: TGCAGTGCTAGTGAGGTGACTGAAGCTTTCTTT. Translated: CSASEVTEAFF. The J gene is TRBJ1-1, the V gene TRBV20-1, with D hard to call. The CDR3 totals 11 residues. V lost 3 bases and J lost 5, with 7 bases in between. Germline CDR1 and CDR2: DFQATT and SNEGSKA (reference sequence).